This T cell receptor (beta chain) was observed in a study of blood T cells in healthy people across ages. Regarding this clonotype: Its antigen is currently unknown.

Study outcomes and limitations: Roughly linear declines in TCR beta diversity per million T cells occurred with age. From one million sequenced T cells, diversity estimates were lower bounds.

CDR1 SGHAT and CDR2 FQNNGV come from the germline V gene. The CDR3 contains 15 residues. The authors ran a second PCR of roughly 6 to 12 cycles using a sample-barcoded 5' primer and a J-beta primer mix. Each CDR3 protein is one row after TCRdb ran MiXCR on the 5' RACE reads. Of about 570,000 distinct CDR3 sequences in the sample, over 25% were seen once. This sample also appeared in a second study, on T cells of mothers and their children. As that study records: No T cell clones of persistent microchimeric origin were detected.

The chain uses TRBV11-2 and TRBJ2-5; D possibly corresponds to TRBD2 (6 bases). TRBJ2-1 explains the end of the DNA better; the J call may be wrong. Sequences were obtained from blood. This sequence originates from a boy under 10 years old in good health. The CDR3 loop reads CASSPGVGSYNEQFF. The CDR3 DNA sequence: TGTGCCAGCAGCCCGGGGGTGGGGTCCTACAATGAGCAGTTCTTC.